This T cell receptor beta chain comes out of a study of T-cell reconstitution after alpha-beta-depleted transplantation in children. General study findings and limits: There were reportedly several hundred expanded graft clones from which alpha-beta T cells came about two months after transplant. Newly made T cells mostly supplied T-cell counts and diversity one year after transplant.

Library preparation (for TCRbeta) was performed with unique molecular identifiers. MiXCR, run by TCRdb on the PCR reads, gives a single entry per CDR3 protein. Of 450,000 to 550,000 distinct CDR3 sequences in the sample, 10% to 12% were seen once. This clonotype was observed a handful of times. What it binds is not known. The sequencing here drew on PBMCs, mostly from graft donor cells, taken 180 days after TCRalphabeta/CD19-depleted stem cell transplant. The TCR comes from a female patient aged 2-15 years who had a stem cell transplant for aplastic anemia, so the T cells may come from the graft donor.

In nucleotides, the CDR3 is TGTGCCAGCAGTTACTCGGGACTAGTGGGCAATGAGCAGTTCTTC. This encodes CASSYSGLVGNEQFF. The chain joins TRBV6-5 to TRBJ2-1; 8 nucleotides agree with TRBD2. V was pared by 0 bases and J by 6 bases, with 4 bases of the junction left unmatched. Germline values: CDR1 MNHEY, CDR2 SVGAGI. The CDR3 extends over 15 amino acids.